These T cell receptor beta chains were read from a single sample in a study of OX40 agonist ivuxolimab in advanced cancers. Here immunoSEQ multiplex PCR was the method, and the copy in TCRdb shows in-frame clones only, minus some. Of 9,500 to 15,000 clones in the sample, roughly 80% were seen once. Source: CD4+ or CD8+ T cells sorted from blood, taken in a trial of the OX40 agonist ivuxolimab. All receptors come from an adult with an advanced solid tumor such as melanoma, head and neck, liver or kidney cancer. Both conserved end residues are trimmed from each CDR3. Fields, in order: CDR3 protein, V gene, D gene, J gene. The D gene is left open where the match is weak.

CDR3: ASRGRGQGFADTQY
V: TRBV2
D: NA
J: TRBJ2-3

CDR3: ASSQVREIVGELF
V: TRBV4-1
D: NA
J: TRBJ2-2

CDR3: ASSVGRYTDTQY
V: TRBV9
D: NA
J: TRBJ2-3

CDR3: ASSLFGNEQF
V: TRBV27
D: NA
J: TRBJ2-1

CDR3: SVRTDYGYT
V: TRBV20-1
D: NA
J: TRBJ1-2

CDR3: ASQGGRHTDTQY
V: TRBV28
D: TRBD2
J: TRBJ2-3

CDR3: ASSPRSRSYEQY
V: TRBV7-8
D: NA
J: TRBJ2-7

CDR3: ASSTTSYNEQF
V: TRBV27
D: NA
J: TRBJ2-1

CDR3: AISESDPNTGAF
V: TRBV10-3
D: NA
J: TRBJ1-1

CDR3: ASSQEVNEQY
V: TRBV4-2
D: NA
J: TRBJ2-7

CDR3: ASSLERTSGSSYNEQF
V: TRBV7-2
D: TRBD2
J: TRBJ2-1

CDR3: ASSETETGTEAF
V: TRBV6-1
D: NA
J: TRBJ1-1

CDR3: ASSLFGLAEYNEQF
V: TRBV11-2
D: TRBD2
J: TRBJ2-1

CDR3: ASSSQEGGGYT
V: TRBV11-3
D: NA
J: TRBJ1-2

CDR3: ASTILREAYEQY
V: TRBV6-1
D: NA
J: TRBJ2-7

CDR3: AISSGRERDQPQH
V: TRBV10-3
D: NA
J: TRBJ1-5

CDR3: ASSSGTGETQY
V: TRBV27
D: NA
J: TRBJ2-5

CDR3: ASSVGQGNEKLF
V: TRBV2
D: NA
J: TRBJ1-4

CDR3: ASSPYGPVGSYNEQF
V: TRBV28
D: NA
J: TRBJ2-1

CDR3: ASYSDRYEQY
V: TRBV2
D: NA
J: TRBJ2-7

CDR3: ASSQRSGRALGDTQY
V: TRBV4-1
D: TRBD2
J: TRBJ2-3

CDR3: ASSQEPSGSNTGELF
V: TRBV4-1
D: TRBD2
J: TRBJ2-2

CDR3: ASSLSDAGDNEQF
V: TRBV7-9
D: NA
J: TRBJ2-1

CDR3: SVEDRVGETQY
V: TRBV29-1
D: NA
J: TRBJ2-5

CDR3: AWNPGLSNQPQH
V: TRBV30
D: NA
J: TRBJ1-5

CDR3: SVGGGGPPDTQY
V: TRBV29-1
D: NA
J: TRBJ2-3